The 23 T cell receptor beta chains given below trace back to one sample, sequenced in a study of OX40 agonist ivuxolimab in advanced cancers. Method: immunoSEQ multiplex PCR; TCRdb's copy keeps in-frame clones and lacks some. The sample includes about 79,000 clones, about nine tenths of them seen just once. Sequenced material: CD4+ or CD8+ T cells sorted from blood, taken in a trial of the OX40 agonist ivuxolimab. The receptors shown here come from an adult with an advanced solid tumor such as melanoma, head and neck, liver or kidney cancer.

This clone was seen only once. This chain uses TRBV5-4 with TRBJ2-2; D could derive from TRBD1 or TRBD2 (5 bases each). The CDR3 length is 15 residues. Germline-derived CDR1 and CDR2 are SGHNT and YYREEE (reference sequence). Trimming cost V 0 bases and J 6 bases, with 12 bases left between them. The CDR3 is CASSLAGAFPGELFF. DNA of the CDR3: TGTGCCAGCAGCTTGGCCGGGGCCTTCCCCGGGGAGCTGTTTTTT.

The chain carries TRBV6-1 and TRBJ2-7, with 8 nucleotides matching TRBD1. V lost 5 bases, J lost 3 bases, and 6 bases stayed unmatched. Per the germline V gene, CDR1 is MNHNS and CDR2 is SASEGT. The CDR3 length is 14 residues. CDR3 sequence: CASSTRDRSYEQYF. CDR3 sequence (DNA): TGTGCCAGCAGTACCCGGGACAGGAGCTACGAGCAGTACTTC.

The gene calls are TRBV12-5 and TRBJ2-2, with TRBD2 matching 9 bases. Germline trimming cut 0 bases from V and 1 base from J; bases unmatched to any gene: 0. Germline lookup yields CDR1 LGHNT and CDR2 FRNRAP. The CDR3 totals 16 residues. The CDR3 protein is CASGLVAGGNTGELFF. The CDR3 nucleotides are TGTGCTAGTGGTTTGGTAGCGGGAGGGAACACCGGGGAGCTGTTTTTT.

In its sample, this clone was seen once. The chain uses TRBV27 and TRBJ1-1; tentatively, D is TRBD1 (6 bases). Germline loops: CDR1 MNHEY, CDR2 SMNVEV (reference sequence). Deletions cut 4 bases from V and 6 bases from J, with 21 bases between. This CDR3 is built from 16 residues. The CDR3 bases are TGTGCCAGCAGTTCAATACAGGGCGAGGCTAGTTCTGAAGCTTTCTTT. It codes for CASSSIQGEASSEAFF.

This clone occurred once. This chain links TRBV18 with TRBJ2-7; 10 nucleotides agree with TRBD1. From germline, CDR1 is KGHSH and CDR2 LQKENI. The CDR3 is 15 residues long. Trimming cost V 2 bases and J 0 bases; bases outside gene matches: 1. The CDR3, as DNA: TGTGCCAGCTCACCAGGGACAGGGGCCTCCTACGAGCAGTACTTC. Amino acid sequence: CASSPGTGASYEQYF.

The chain combines TRBV14 with TRBJ2-1, with 14 positions matching TRBD2. After removal of 3 bases from V and 10 bases from J, the junction contained 14 bases not matched to a gene. Germline V gene lookup returns CDR1 SGHDN and CDR2 FVKESK. The CDR3 runs 18 residues. CDR3 sequence (DNA): TGTGCCAGCAGCCAGCTGACAACCGGGACTAGCGGGAGAAGGGAGCAGTTCTTC. Translation gives CASSQLTTGTSGRREQFF.

V usage is TRBV6-5 and J usage is TRBJ2-7, with D perhaps matching TRBD1 (5 bases). Germline V CDR1 and CDR2: MNHEY, SVGAGI. The length of the CDR3 is 15 residues. The V gene lost 7 bases and the J gene lost 5 bases, with 21 bases spanning the gap. CDR3 amino acids: CASTRSGLGADEQYF. CDR3 DNA sequence: TGTGCCAGCACCAGGTCAGGTCTAGGGGCTGACGAGCAGTACTTC.

The chain is built from TRBV28 and TRBJ2-2; unclear D gene. The germline V and J ends were trimmed by 6 bases and 5 bases, with 16 bases remaining between them. The CDR3 extends over 15 amino acids. Germline V gene sequence: CDR1 MDHEN, CDR2 SYDVKM. This CDR3 is CASSSVHGWTGELFF. The CDR3 DNA is TGTGCCAGCAGCTCTGTTCACGGATGGACCGGGGAGCTGTTTTTT.

This chain connects TRBV5-4 to TRBJ2-1; TRBD1 agrees at 8 bases. CDR1 SGHNT and CDR2 YYREEE come from the germline V gene (reference sequence). The CDR3 sequence is 15 residues long. J was trimmed by 5 bases and V by 4 bases; bases with no gene match: 8. Written as DNA, the CDR3 is TGTGCCAGCAGCACCCAGGGGGCGCAGAACAATGAGCAGTTCTTC. Translating gives CASSTQGAQNNEQFF.

This clone was seen a single time. This chain links TRBV6-6 with TRBJ1-2; D remains ambiguous. Germline CDR1 and CDR2: MNHNY and SVGAGI (reference sequence). The CDR3 is made up of 12 amino acids. The V end was cut by 2 bases, the J end by 7 bases, with 8 bases between. In nucleotides, the CDR3 is TGTGCCAGCAGTTACCGGGAGGCTGGCTACACCTTC. Its translation: CASSYREAGYTF.

The CDR3 nucleotides are TGTGCCAGCAGCTGGCAACAGGGGGAGACGCAGTATTTT. Protein sequence: CASSWQQGETQYF. The rearrangement links TRBV7-9 to TRBJ2-3; 8 positions agree with TRBD1. The CDR3 runs to 13 residues. Germline lookup yields CDR1 SEHNR and CDR2 FQNEAQ (reference sequence). V lost 4 bases and J lost 9; bases outside the gene matches: 6. The variable domain in full, with the rest retrieved from reference TRBV7-9 and TRBJ2-3, is DTGVSQNPRHKITKRGQNVTFRCDPISEHNRLYWYRQTLGQGPEFLTYFQNEAQLEKSRLLSDRFSAERPKGSFSTLEIQRTEQGDSAMYLCASSWQQGETQYFGPGTRLTVL.

The chain carries TRBV29-1 and TRBJ1-1, with 9 nucleotides matching TRBD1. V lost 7 bases, J lost 2 bases, and 5 bases stayed unmatched. The germline CDR1 and CDR2 sequences are SQVTM and ANQGSEA. The CDR3 spans 13 residues. The CDR3 spells CSAPGQGNTEAFF. For the CDR3, the DNA is TGCAGCGCCCCGGGACAGGGAAACACTGAAGCTTTCTTT. The variable domain in full, with the rest retrieved from reference TRBV29-1 and TRBJ1-1, is SAVISQKPSRDICQRGTSLTIQCQVDSQVTMMFWYRQQPGQSLTLIATANQGSEATYESGFVIDKFPISRPNLTFSTLTVSNMSPEDSSIYLCSAPGQGNTEAFFGQGTRLTVV.

This chain joins TRBV10-3 and TRBJ2-5; D might be TRBD1 (6 bases). This CDR3 region has 14 residues. Germline V gene data show CDR1 as ENHRY and CDR2 as SYGVKD. Between the trimmed V and J ends, which lost 6 bases and 7 bases, there was a span of 18 bases. DNA of the CDR3: TGTGCCATCAGGGCTACAGAACAGGGCGGGACCCAGTACTTC. Its translation is CAIRATEQGGTQYF.

The chain carries TRBV6-6 and TRBJ2-7, with D tentatively TRBD1 (6 bases). The CDR3 covers 16 residues. V lost 0 bases, J lost 0 bases, and 12 bases lay in between. Germline V gene data show CDR1 as MNHNY and CDR2 as SVGAGI (reference sequence). CDR3 coding DNA: TGTGCCAGCAGTTACTCTGAGGGGGTAAGCTCCTACGAGCAGTACTTC. Translation gives CASSYSEGVSSYEQYF.

Only one count was recorded for this clone. The chain joins TRBV9 to TRBJ2-5, with a weak D call TRBD1 (6 bases). The CDR3 loop spans 16 amino acids. Trimming took 0 bases from V and 5 from J, leaving 17 bases between them. Germline V gene data show CDR1 as SGDLS and CDR2 as YYNGEE. Here the CDR3 DNA reads TGTGCCAGCAGCGTAGGGGGGCTAGGAGTTGGGGAGACCCAGTACTTC. Translating gives CASSVGGLGVGETQYF.

V and J are TRBV5-1 and TRBJ2-3, with 7 bases matching TRBD1. This CDR3 contains 13 residues. V gave up 4 bases and J gave up 4 bases; unmatched junction bases: 3. CDR1 and CDR2 from the germline V gene are SGHRS and YFSETQ. The CDR3 DNA sequence: TGCGCCAGCAGCCCACAGGGGCCAGATACGCAGTATTTT. Translation gives CASSPQGPDTQYF.

The rearrangement joins TRBV5-5 to TRBJ2-5; TRBD2 agrees at 7 bases. Germline-derived CDR1 and CDR2 are SGHKS and YYEKEE (reference sequence). J gave up 2 bases and V 1 base, and 5 bases lay outside the gene matches. This CDR3 region has 15 residues. The CDR3 region is CASSLPSGSQETQYF. CDR3 coding DNA: TGTGCCAGCAGCTTGCCTAGCGGAAGTCAAGAGACCCAGTACTTC.

This sequence joins TRBV10-3 and TRBJ1-3; perhaps TRBD1 as D (6 bases). Deletions cut 5 bases from V and 0 bases from J, with 11 bases between. The CDR3 has 15 residues. The V gene's germline CDR1 is ENHRY and CDR2 SYGVKD. The DNA of the CDR3 is TGTGCCATCAGTCTCGACAGGAACTCTGGAAACACCATATATTTT. Its translation: CAISLDRNSGNTIYF.

The CDR3 loop reads CASSLVGLETEAFF. CDR3 DNA sequence: TGTGCCAGCAGCTTAGTGGGGTTGGAGACTGAAGCTTTCTTT. The gene calls are TRBV11-3 and TRBJ1-1; D gene ambiguous. Per the germline V gene, CDR1 is SGHNT and CDR2 is YENEEA. The germline V and J ends were trimmed by 1 base and 5 bases, with 11 bases remaining between them. This CDR3 region has 14 residues.

V and J are TRBV7-8 and TRBJ2-2; D is undetermined. The V and J ends lost 2 bases and 0 bases respectively, with 1 base between them. The CDR3 runs 13 residues. Germline-derived CDR1 and CDR2 are SGHVS and FQNEAQ. This CDR3 reads CASSLTNTGELFF. In DNA form, the CDR3 reads TGTGCCAGCAGCTTAACGAACACCGGGGAGCTGTTTTTT.

The chain is built from TRBV5-1 and TRBJ1-1, with D unclear. This CDR3 spans 14 amino acids. In germline, CDR1 is SGHRS, CDR2 YFSETQ. V was shortened by 7 bases and J by 6 bases, with 19 bases between the two germline ends. CDR3 loop: CASSTAEAGSEAFF. CDR3 nucleotides: TGCGCCAGCTCAACCGCCGAGGCGGGTTCTGAAGCTTTCTTT. Using reference TRBV5-1 and TRBJ1-1 for the parts outside the CDR3, the full variable domain is KAGVTQTPRYLIKTRGQQVTLSCSPISGHRSVSWYQQTPGQGLQFLFEYFSETQRNKGNFPGRFSGRQFSNSRSEMNVSTLELGDSALYLCASSTAEAGSEAFFGQGTRLTVV.

This sequence joins TRBV18 and TRBJ2-1, with TRBD2 identical over 11 bases. The CDR3 is made up of 17 amino acids. J gave up 4 bases and V 2 bases, and 7 bases lay outside the gene matches. Germline V gives CDR1 KGHSH, CDR2 LQKENI. This CDR3 is CASSPNLSSGGYNEQFF. The CDR3 DNA follows: TGTGCCAGCTCACCAAATCTTTCTAGCGGGGGGTACAATGAGCAGTTCTTC.

CDR3 in DNA: TGTGCCAGCACCATGACAGGGGGTGGGTCCTACGAGCAGTACTTC. Protein: CASTMTGGGSYEQYF. The chain carries TRBV5-4 and TRBJ2-7; 9 bases fit TRBD1. Germline values: CDR1 SGHNT, CDR2 YYREEE (reference sequence). The CDR3 totals 15 residues. The J segment lost 1 base and the V segment lost 6 bases, leaving 8 bases of the junction unmatched.